A selection of T cell receptor beta chains follows, all from one sample in a study of identifying expanded T cells in peripheral blood. Produced via immunoSEQ multiplex PCR; TCRdb's table is partial and in-frame only. This table has 50,000 to 65,000 clones, over 80% appearing once. Source material: blood. These receptors were collected from a person aged 18 to 70 in good health. The CDR3 runs from the conserved cysteine through the conserved F or W. The order of the fields is V gene, clone size, D gene, J gene, CDR3 protein, CDR3 DNA. The D gene is left open where the match is weak. Some rows have no size entry. The others give once, few or many, or a class for an expanded clone.

TRBV12-5,few,.,TRBJ1-1,CASGLVLGRENTEAFF,TGTGCTAGTGGTTTGGTACTGGGCAGGGAGAACACTGAAGCTTTCTTT
TRBV27,.,.,TRBJ2-5,CASRTTPGIQETQYF,TGTGCCAGCAGAACAACTCCAGGCATCCAAGAGACCCAGTACTTC
TRBV5-1,.,TRBD1,TRBJ2-1,CASSTGTGDNEQFF,TGCGCCAGCAGCACCGGGACAGGGGACAATGAGCAGTTCTTC
TRBV7-3,few,TRBD2,TRBJ2-1,CASSAGGYNEQFF,TGTGCCAGCAGTGCGGGAGGTTACAATGAGCAGTTCTTC
TRBV15,.,TRBD1,TRBJ2-3,CATSRSQGGTDTQYF,TGTGCCACCAGCAGATCCCAGGGGGGCACAGATACGCAGTATTTT
TRBV9,.,.,TRBJ1-2,CASSAGTGEPNYGYTF,TGTGCCAGCAGCGCCGGAACAGGCGAACCTAACTATGGCTACACCTTC
TRBV28,.,.,TRBJ2-7,CASSLGQNQYEQYF,TGTGCCAGCAGTTTAGGACAGAATCAGTACGAGCAGTACTTC
TRBV12-5,.,.,TRBJ1-3,CASGFAGEDTIYF,TGTGCTAGTGGTTTTGCAGGGGAGGACACCATATATTTT
TRBV18,once,.,TRBJ2-3,CASSLQMSGTDTQYF,TGTGCCAGCTCCCTCCAGATGAGTGGCACAGATACGCAGTATTTT
TRBV5-1,.,TRBD2,TRBJ2-5,CASSLGGGPSQETQYF,TGCGCCAGCAGCTTGGGCGGGGGGCCGAGCCAAGAGACCCAGTACTTC
TRBV10-2,once,.,TRBJ1-1,CASSAGANTEAFF,TGCGCCAGCAGTGCGGGAGCGAACACTGAAGCTTTCTTT
TRBV27,.,.,TRBJ2-7,CASSFRELGYEQYF,TGTGCCAGCAGTTTTCGAGAGCTTGGCTACGAGCAGTACTTC
TRBV2,.,TRBD1,TRBJ1-1,CASSTDRGRTEAFF,TGTGCCAGCAGTACAGACAGGGGGCGAACTGAAGCTTTCTTT
TRBV11-3,.,TRBD1,TRBJ1-3,CASSSNRGLTGNTIYF,TGTGCCAGCAGCAGTAACAGGGGGCTAACTGGAAACACCATATATTTT
TRBV7-3,.,TRBD1,TRBJ1-1,CASSWGGTVNTEAFF,TGTGCCAGCAGTTGGGGCGGGACAGTGAACACTGAAGCTTTCTTT
TRBV18,.,.,TRBJ1-2,CASSPSVTDGYTF,TGTGCCAGCTCACCATCTGTTACCGATGGCTACACCTTC
TRBV7-2,.,.,TRBJ1-4,CASSPRLATNEKLFF,TGTGCCAGCAGCCCCCGACTTGCAACTAATGAAAAACTGTTTTTT
TRBV9,.,.,TRBJ1-1,CASSVVEGTQAFF,TGTGCCAGCAGCGTAGTCGAAGGGACGCAAGCTTTCTTT
TRBV2,.,TRBD1,TRBJ2-2,CASMMQGADTGELFF,TGTGCCAGCATGATGCAGGGGGCCGACACCGGGGAGCTGTTTTTT
TRBV5-1,.,.,TRBJ1-4,CASSLGGRSNEKLFF,TGCGCCAGCAGCTTAGGGGGTAGGTCTAATGAAAAACTGTTTTTT
TRBV5-4,once,TRBD1,TRBJ2-1,CASSPHPVGTGGRNEQFF,TGTGCCAGCAGCCCCCACCCAGTAGGAACAGGGGGCCGCAATGAGCAGTTCTTC
TRBV7-9,once,TRBD1,TRBJ1-2,CASSLEQGRDGYTF,TGTGCCAGCAGCTTAGAACAGGGGAGGGATGGCTACACCTTC
TRBV7-8,.,TRBD1,TRBJ1-3,CASSPSGTGGVKNTIYF,TGTGCCAGCAGCCCCTCGGGGACAGGGGGAGTAAAAAACACCATATATTTT
TRBV30,.,.,TRBJ1-3,CAWKGSGNTIYF,TGTGCCTGGAAAGGTTCCGGAAACACCATATATTTT
TRBV5-5,.,.,TRBJ2-7,CASSWGPAASYEQYF,TGTGCCAGCAGCTGGGGCCCGGCGGCTAGCTACGAGCAGTACTTC
TRBV27,.,.,TRBJ2-6,CASSYGAGPVGANVLTF,TGTGCCAGCAGTTATGGGGCCGGGCCTGTGGGGGCCAACGTCCTGACTTTC
TRBV11-3,.,.,TRBJ2-7,CASSQQVALPYEQYF,TGTGCCAGCAGCCAACAGGTGGCCTTGCCCTACGAGCAGTACTTC
TRBV5-6,.,.,TRBJ1-3,CASSLGPPPGNTIYF,TGTGCCAGCAGCTTGGGCCCCCCCCCTGGAAACACCATATATTTT
TRBV11-3,.,.,TRBJ2-2,CASSLAAGAGELFF,TGTGCCAGCAGCTTAGCTGCGGGCGCCGGGGAGCTGTTTTTT
TRBV27,.,.,TRBJ1-1,CASTSLNQGSEAFF,TGTGCCAGCACCTCCTTAAACCAGGGCTCTGAAGCTTTCTTT
TRBV20-1,.,.,TRBJ2-1,CSARAHEQFF,TGCAGTGCCCGAGCCCATGAGCAGTTCTTC
TRBV9,.,TRBD1,TRBJ2-1,CASSPRGQGGFNEQFF,TGTGCCAGCAGCCCAAGGGGACAGGGAGGTTTCAATGAGCAGTTCTTC
TRBV7-2,.,TRBD2,TRBJ2-3,CASSLTSGSTDTQYF,TGTGCCAGCAGCTTAACTAGCGGGAGCACAGATACGCAGTATTTT
TRBV10-3,.,.,TRBJ2-3,CAISPGFTDTQYF,TGTGCCATCAGTCCAGGGTTCACAGATACGCAGTATTTT
TRBV5-6,.,.,TRBJ2-7,CASSTGGPGSGEQYF,TGTGCCAGCAGTACAGGAGGGCCAGGGTCCGGCGAGCAGTACTTC
TRBV23-1,.,TRBD1,TRBJ2-3,CASSQPPSGQGAYTQYF,TGCGCCAGCAGCCAACCTCCATCGGGACAGGGGGCCTATACGCAGTATTTT
TRBV2,.,.,TRBJ1-3,CASTPGNGNTIYF,TGTGCCAGCACCCCAGGGAACGGAAACACCATATATTTT
TRBV30,once,TRBD2,TRBJ2-3,CAWNLAGGKSKYF,TGTGCCTGGAATCTAGCGGGGGGTAAAAGCAAGTATTTT
TRBV4-1,.,.,TRBJ1-3,CASSQEDRPGNTIYF,TGCGCCAGCAGCCAGGAAGACAGACCTGGAAACACCATATATTTT
TRBV5-1,.,TRBD1,TRBJ1-4,CASSPGSARGNEKLFF,TGCGCCAGCAGCCCAGGGAGCGCCAGGGGGAATGAAAAACTGTTTTTT
TRBV7-2,.,TRBD2,TRBJ2-5,CASSLAGGGETQYF,TGTGCCAGCAGCCTAGCGGGAGGGGGAGAGACCCAGTACTTC
TRBV5-8,.,.,TRBJ1-1,CASSLGEVEAFF,TGTGCCAGCAGCTTGGGGGAGGTCGAAGCTTTCTTT
TRBV5-8,.,.,TRBJ1-2,CASSLRQVRKGGYTF,TGTGCCAGCAGCCTTCGACAGGTTCGGAAGGGTGGCTACACCTTC
TRBV9,.,.,TRBJ1-2,CASSASRARDGYTF,TGTGCCAGCAGCGCCTCCAGGGCTCGGGATGGCTACACCTTC
TRBV19,.,.,TRBJ2-5,CASSIDSTAQETQYF,TGTGCCAGTAGTATAGATAGCACAGCCCAAGAGACCCAGTACTTC
TRBV27,once,TRBD1,TRBJ1-2,CASSLNAGQGDYGYTF,TGTGCCAGCAGTTTAAATGCGGGACAGGGAGACTATGGCTACACCTTC
TRBV12-5,once,TRBD2,TRBJ2-2,CASGYGTSGRLGTGELFF,TGTGCTAGTGGTTACGGGACTAGCGGGAGGTTAGGCACCGGGGAGCTGTTTTTT
TRBV7-6,.,TRBD1,TRBJ1-4,CASSLVPEGAGEKLFF,TGTGCCAGCAGCTTAGTCCCCGAGGGGGCTGGGGAAAAACTGTTTTTT
TRBV5-1,few,TRBD1,TRBJ2-1,CASSYVTGGLGKNEQFF,TGCGCCAGCAGCTACGTGACAGGGGGCCTTGGTAAAAATGAGCAGTTCTTC
TRBV7-2,.,.,TRBJ2-1,CASSSRGSRKFF,TGTGCCAGCAGCTCCCGGGGGAGTAGGAAGTTCTTC